This TCR beta chain is from a study of T cells in Graves' hyperthyroidism and ophthalmopathy. This CDR3 region has 12 residues. V was clipped by 10 bases and J by 5 bases; unmatched bases: 7. Germline CDR1 MDHEN, CDR2 SYDVKM. This clonotype was seen ten or more times. Its target is unknown. Regarding the study as a whole: Among thyroid clonotypes expanded above 0.001, most also appeared in blood.

Researchers amplified the TCR beta CDR3 regions from RNA transcripts. A first-round RT-PCR of the TCR CDR3 used the HTBI primer set. A single record per CDR3 protein comes from TCRdb applying MiXCR to the multiplex PCR reads. The repertoire includes roughly 510,000 distinct CDR3 sequences, around 21% of them detected once, and roughly 29% sits in the top ten. The hyperthyroidism was newly diagnosed and had lasted under 2 months; the patients were aged 18 to 65. Orbital computed tomography, thyroid ultrasound, serum thyroxine and TRAb, and clinical symptoms together informed the diagnoses. The specimen sequenced was blood. The V gene is TRBV28, the J gene TRBJ2-7; 8 nucleotides line up with TRBD1. The TCR originated in a man aged 18 to 29 with Graves' hyperthyroidism. The DNA of the CDR3 is TGTGCCACCGGGACAGGTGAGAACGAGCAGTACTTC. Translated: CATGTGENEQYF.